This passage covers 2 T cell receptor beta chains from one sample sequenced in a study of blood T cell repertoires in COVID-19. TCRdb keeps only in-frame clones here, not all; method: immunoSEQ multiplex PCR. The data show approximately 230,000 clones, with 70% to 90% seen just once and approximately 1.3% held by the top ten. Material: peripheral blood. Every receptor here comes from a man aged 80 or over with acute or convalescent COVID-19.

In this sample, this clone turned up once. V is TRBV19 and J is TRBJ1-5; D possibly corresponds to TRBD1 (5 bases). Germline CDR1 and CDR2: LNHDA and SQIVND (reference sequence). The CDR3 has 16 residues. V was clipped by 5 bases and J by 1 base, with 15 bases between them. Written as DNA, the CDR3 is TGTGCCAGTAGTCCCGGTTCAGGGAAGAGCAATCAGCCCCAGCATTTT. This codes for CASSPGSGKSNQPQHF.

The chain has TRBV6-1 and TRBJ1-2, with D maybe TRBD1 (6 bases). The CDR3 sequence is 15 residues long. CDR1 and CDR2 (germline): MNHNS, SASEGT. Trimming took 6 bases from V and 0 from J, leaving 14 bases between them. Written as DNA, the CDR3 is TGTGCCAGCAGAACAACAGGGCCCGCTAACTATGGCTACACCTTC. As protein: CASRTTGPANYGYTF.